Listed below are T cell receptor beta chains from one sample, sequenced in a study of T cell responses to AZD1222 COVID-19 vaccine. Sequencing was performed with immunoSEQ multiplex PCR; in TCRdb, only in-frame clones are kept and a portion is missing. The sample shows more than 90,000 clones, about 88% of them seen only once. This specimen consisted of peripheral blood, obtained 28 days after the second AZD1222 dose. Source of these receptors: an adult who received the AZD1222 COVID-19 vaccine. Both conserved end residues are part of each CDR3. A D gene is named only where the DNA matches it firmly. Size tells how often a clone was seen (once, few, many) or the class of an expanded clone, and some rows leave it out.

CDR3: CSAHISHEQFF
DNA: TGCAGTGCCCATATTTCGCATGAGCAGTTCTTC
J: TRBJ2-1
V: TRBV20-1
D: NA
size: NA

CDR3: CASSPLVGQGSTEAFF
DNA: TGTGCCAGCAGCCCCCTAGTGGGACAGGGAAGCACTGAAGCTTTCTTT
J: TRBJ1-1
V: TRBV4-2
D: TRBD1
size: NA

CDR3: CASSLESGFKTYEQYF
DNA: TGTGCCAGCAGCTTGGAATCGGGGTTTAAAACCTACGAGCAGTACTTC
J: TRBJ2-7
V: TRBV5-5
D: NA
size: once

CDR3: CASSLTLGGTSNTGELFF
DNA: TGTGCCAGCTCACTTACTCTTGGGGGAACTTCGAACACCGGGGAGCTGTTTTTT
J: TRBJ2-2
V: TRBV18
D: NA
size: few

CDR3: CASSVGLAEGQDEQFF
DNA: TGTGCCAGCAGCGTAGGGCTTGCGGAGGGCCAGGATGAGCAGTTCTTC
J: TRBJ2-1
V: TRBV9
D: NA
size: once

CDR3: CASSYDSTTGELFF
DNA: TGTGCCAGCAGTTATGACAGCACAACCGGGGAGCTGTTTTTT
J: TRBJ2-2
V: TRBV6-5
D: NA
size: once

CDR3: CASKPPGGWPRADTGELFF
DNA: TGCGCCAGCAAGCCCCCAGGGGGCTGGCCCAGGGCTGACACCGGGGAGCTGTTTTTT
J: TRBJ2-2
V: TRBV23-1
D: TRBD1
size: many

CDR3: CASGQGMPMNTEAFF
DNA: TGCGCCAGCGGACAGGGGATGCCCATGAACACTGAAGCTTTCTTT
J: TRBJ1-1
V: TRBV5-1
D: TRBD1
size: NA

CDR3: CSVTGQGMNTEAFF
DNA: TGCAGCGTTACAGGGCAGGGAATGAACACTGAAGCTTTCTTT
J: TRBJ1-1
V: TRBV29-1
D: NA
size: NA

CDR3: CATPRTGRGDYGYTF
DNA: TGTGCTACTCCACGGACAGGGCGAGGGGACTATGGCTACACCTTC
J: TRBJ1-2
V: TRBV28
D: TRBD1
size: few

CDR3: CASSLDKDTGELFF
DNA: TGCGCCAGCAGCTTGGATAAGGACACCGGGGAGCTGTTTTTT
J: TRBJ2-2
V: TRBV5-1
D: NA
size: NA

CDR3: CASRGGTSGSNEQFF
DNA: TGCGCCAGCAGGGGGGGGACTAGCGGGAGTAATGAGCAGTTCTTC
J: TRBJ2-1
V: TRBV10-2
D: TRBD2
size: NA

CDR3: CAWSPIGLNTQPQHF
DNA: TGTGCCTGGAGTCCCATCGGCCTAAACACACAGCCCCAGCATTTT
J: TRBJ1-5
V: TRBV30
D: NA
size: NA

CDR3: CASSLYWDSYEQYF
DNA: TGTGCCAGCAGTCTATATTGGGACAGCTACGAGCAGTACTTC
J: TRBJ2-7
V: TRBV27
D: TRBD1
size: few

CDR3: CASSSPDRGKTDTQYF
DNA: TGCGCCAGCAGCTCGCCTGACAGGGGAAAAACAGATACGCAGTATTTT
J: TRBJ2-3
V: TRBV5-1
D: TRBD1
size: NA

CDR3: CASRLGETGGRGYTF
DNA: TGTGCCAGCAGACTTGGGGAGACAGGGGGCCGCGGCTACACCTTC
J: TRBJ1-2
V: TRBV6-5
D: TRBD1
size: NA

CDR3: CASRKTGTRNTGELFF
DNA: TGTGCCAGCAGAAAAACCGGGACTAGGAACACCGGGGAGCTGTTTTTT
J: TRBJ2-2
V: TRBV7-2
D: TRBD2
size: NA

CDR3: CATSRRGSGNTIYF
DNA: TGTGCCACCAGCAGACGGGGGTCTGGAAACACCATATATTTT
J: TRBJ1-3
V: TRBV15
D: NA
size: NA

CDR3: CASSLPRGPNTGELFF
DNA: TGCGCCAGCAGCTTGCCGCGGGGGCCGAACACCGGGGAGCTGTTTTTT
J: TRBJ2-2
V: TRBV5-1
D: NA
size: NA

CDR3: CASSIPPASSGNTIYF
DNA: TGTGCCAGTAGTATTCCCCCAGCGAGCTCTGGAAACACCATATATTTT
J: TRBJ1-3
V: TRBV19
D: NA
size: NA

CDR3: CASSLGSGIGTDTQYF
DNA: TGCGCCAGCAGCTTAGGTAGCGGGATAGGAACTGATACGCAGTATTTT
J: TRBJ2-3
V: TRBV5-1
D: TRBD2
size: NA

CDR3: CASSQQGLGGYTF
DNA: TGTGCCAGCAGCCAACAGGGGTTGGGTGGCTACACCTTC
J: TRBJ1-2
V: TRBV7-9
D: TRBD1
size: NA

CDR3: CASSLGHTGSYEQYF
DNA: TGCGCCAGCAGCTTGGGGCATACAGGCTCCTACGAGCAGTACTTC
J: TRBJ2-7
V: TRBV5-1
D: NA
size: NA

CDR3: CASSEEQGGNQPQHF
DNA: TGTGCCAGCAGTGAGGAACAGGGAGGCAATCAGCCCCAGCATTTT
J: TRBJ1-5
V: TRBV2
D: NA
size: NA

CDR3: CASSNRGLEQYF
DNA: TGTGCCAGCAGTAACAGGGGACTCGAGCAGTACTTC
J: TRBJ2-7
V: TRBV28
D: NA
size: NA

CDR3: CASSVTGTAVYEQYF
DNA: TGCGCCAGCAGCGTCACCGGGACAGCAGTCTACGAGCAGTACTTC
J: TRBJ2-7
V: TRBV5-1
D: TRBD1
size: NA

CDR3: CASSLDRGPGNTIYF
DNA: TGCGCCAGCAGCTTGGACAGGGGACCTGGAAACACCATATATTTT
J: TRBJ1-3
V: TRBV5-1
D: TRBD1
size: NA

CDR3: CASSPKGGSNSPLHF
DNA: TGTGCCAGCAGCCCGAAAGGGGGCAGTAATTCACCCCTCCACTTT
J: TRBJ1-6
V: TRBV7-2
D: TRBD1
size: NA

CDR3: CASSEVRDLSLPGDEQFF
DNA: TGTGCCAGCAGTGAAGTAAGGGACTTAAGTCTACCGGGCGATGAGCAGTTCTTC
J: TRBJ2-1
V: TRBV2
D: NA
size: NA

CDR3: CASRTGSYSYEQYF
DNA: TGTGCCAGCAGGACAGGGTCGTACTCCTACGAGCAGTACTTC
J: TRBJ2-7
V: TRBV2
D: TRBD1
size: once

CDR3: CASSIFGATDTQYF
DNA: TGTGCCAGTAGTATTTTCGGGGCCACAGATACGCAGTATTTT
J: TRBJ2-3
V: TRBV19
D: NA
size: NA

CDR3: CASTLQHGGNQPQHF
DNA: TGTGCCAGCACCCTACAACACGGTGGCAATCAGCCCCAGCATTTT
J: TRBJ1-5
V: TRBV7-4
D: NA
size: NA

CDR3: CASTPPWGAGQFF
DNA: TGTGCCAGCACCCCCCCCTGGGGCGCAGGGCAGTTCTTC
J: TRBJ2-1
V: TRBV21-1
D: NA
size: NA

CDR3: CASRMGRLEAFF
DNA: TGTGCCAGCAGAATGGGGAGACTGGAAGCTTTCTTT
J: TRBJ1-1
V: TRBV5-6
D: NA
size: NA

CDR3: CAITGRGLGEAFF
DNA: TGTGCCATCACCGGGAGAGGGTTGGGTGAAGCTTTCTTT
J: TRBJ1-1
V: TRBV10-3
D: NA
size: NA

CDR3: CASSEYRSNEKLFF
DNA: TGTGCCAGCAGTGAATACCGGTCTAATGAAAAACTGTTTTTT
J: TRBJ1-4
V: TRBV25-1
D: NA
size: NA

CDR3: CATSDHNRVHGYTF
DNA: TGTGCCACCAGTGATCACAACAGGGTGCATGGCTACACCTTC
J: TRBJ1-2
V: TRBV24-1
D: NA
size: NA

CDR3: CASSFKGNTEAFF
DNA: TGTGCCAGCAGTTTTAAGGGGAACACTGAAGCTTTCTTT
J: TRBJ1-1
V: TRBV12-3/TRBV12-4
D: NA
size: NA

CDR3: CASSVGNRAEKLFF
DNA: TGTGCCAGTTCTGTCGGGAACAGGGCTGAAAAACTGTTTTTT
J: TRBJ1-4
V: TRBV19
D: NA
size: NA

CDR3: CASSSEKTGAYEQYF
DNA: TGTGCCAGCAGCTCGGAGAAGACAGGGGCCTACGAGCAGTACTTC
J: TRBJ2-7
V: TRBV5-8
D: TRBD1
size: NA

CDR3: CASSEFGQGYGYTF
DNA: TGTGCCAGCAGTGAATTCGGACAGGGCTATGGCTACACCTTC
J: TRBJ1-2
V: TRBV6-1
D: TRBD1
size: NA

CDR3: CASSPGTQQPQHF
DNA: TGTGCCAGCAGCCCCGGGACACAGCAGCCCCAGCATTTT
J: TRBJ1-5
V: TRBV11-2
D: NA
size: once

CDR3: CASSENLAAYNEQFF
DNA: TGCGCCAGCAGTGAGAATCTAGCAGCATACAATGAGCAGTTCTTC
J: TRBJ2-1
V: TRBV10-1
D: NA
size: NA

CDR3: CAWKGIRGLANYGYTF
DNA: TGTGCCTGGAAGGGGATCAGGGGTCTCGCTAACTATGGCTACACCTTC
J: TRBJ1-2
V: TRBV30
D: NA
size: NA

CDR3: CASSWSNTEAFF
DNA: TGTGCCAGCAGTTGGTCCAACACTGAAGCTTTCTTT
J: TRBJ1-1
V: TRBV2
D: NA
size: NA

CDR3: CASSQGLAGGREFF
DNA: TGTGCCAGCAGCCAAGGACTAGCGGGAGGGAGAGAGTTCTTC
J: TRBJ2-1
V: TRBV3-1/TRBV3-2
D: TRBD2
size: NA

CDR3: CATSDPGQAHEQYF
DNA: TGTGCCACCAGTGATCCGGGACAGGCGCACGAGCAGTACTTC
J: TRBJ2-7
V: TRBV24-1
D: TRBD1
size: NA

CDR3: CASSPGGTGAGQPQHF
DNA: TGTGCCAGCAGCCCCGGGGGGACAGGGGCGGGTCAGCCCCAGCATTTT
J: TRBJ1-5
V: TRBV6-6
D: TRBD1
size: NA

CDR3: CASSLFGAGTRDEQYF
DNA: TGTGCCAGCAGCTTATTTGGGGCGGGGACCAGGGACGAGCAGTACTTC
J: TRBJ2-7
V: TRBV7-2
D: NA
size: NA